The T cell receptor (beta chain) described here comes from a study of cytomegalovirus exposure and HLA in healthy donors. Across the study: There were 88 million or so unique TCRs (from HLA-typed donors) in an early data release.

In regard to this clone: Antigen: not known.

The CDR3 covers 15 residues. Germline V gene sequence: CDR1 LGHNA, CDR2 YNFKEQ. Deletions cut 4 bases from V and 14 bases from J, with 26 bases between. PCR primers comprised 60 Vbeta and 13 Jbeta primers. Assay used: immunoSEQ multiplex PCR; TCRdb lists only in-frame clones, some missing. The sample contains about 200,000 clones, over 60% of which appear only once. General observations from the study: A later analysis showed that HLA-associated TCR beta chains had undergone more clonal expansion than equally common others. 87-base-pair reads could not separate some V segments, including TRBV6-2 and TRBV6-3.

The chain employs TRBV4-2 and TRBJ1-2, with D hard to call. Sequenced material: PBMCs. This receptor was obtained from a male donor in good health and CMV-seronegative. The CDR3 protein is CASSPRLSHRDGVTF. CDR3 coding DNA: TGTGCCAGCAGCCCCCGTTTGAGCCATCGGGATGGGGTTACCTTC.